The entry that follows covers one T cell receptor beta chain sequence. Measured with immunoSEQ multiplex PCR; TCRdb has only the in-frame clones, and not every one. The sample has 45,000 to 75,000 clones; under 85% are singletons. The sample originates from a study of identifying expanded T cells in peripheral blood. CDR3 length: 16 amino acids. Germline V gene sequence: CDR1 SGHRS, CDR2 YFSETQ. The trim removed 0 bases at V and 8 bases at J, leaving 11 bases unmatched. The TCR originated in a person aged 18 to 75 in good health. Sequencing was carried out using blood. The chain recombines TRBV5-1 with TRBJ1-2; TRBD1 matches at 9 bases. CDR3 nucleotides: TGCGCCAGCAGCTTGGCCGATATACAGGGGGCTCGCGGCTACACCTTC. Protein: CASSLADIQGARGYTF.